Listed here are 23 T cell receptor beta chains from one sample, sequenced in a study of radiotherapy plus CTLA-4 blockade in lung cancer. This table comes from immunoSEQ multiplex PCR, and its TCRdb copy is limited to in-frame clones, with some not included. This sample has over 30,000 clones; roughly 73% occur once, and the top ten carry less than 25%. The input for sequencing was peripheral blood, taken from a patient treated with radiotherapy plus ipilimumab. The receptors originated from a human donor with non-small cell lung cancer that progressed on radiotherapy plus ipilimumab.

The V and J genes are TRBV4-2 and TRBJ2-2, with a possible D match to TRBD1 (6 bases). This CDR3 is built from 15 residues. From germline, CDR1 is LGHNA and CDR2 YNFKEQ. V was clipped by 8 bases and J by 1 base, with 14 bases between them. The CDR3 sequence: CASAPEGVNTGELFF. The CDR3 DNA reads TGTGCCAGCGCCCCCGAGGGGGTGAACACCGGGGAGCTGTTTTTT.

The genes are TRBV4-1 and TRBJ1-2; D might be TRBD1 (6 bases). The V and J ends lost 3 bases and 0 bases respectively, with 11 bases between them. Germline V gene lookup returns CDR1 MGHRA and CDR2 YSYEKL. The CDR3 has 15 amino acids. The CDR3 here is CASSQRTEANYGYTF. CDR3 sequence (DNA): TGCGCCAGCAGCCAGAGGACAGAAGCTAACTATGGCTACACCTTC.

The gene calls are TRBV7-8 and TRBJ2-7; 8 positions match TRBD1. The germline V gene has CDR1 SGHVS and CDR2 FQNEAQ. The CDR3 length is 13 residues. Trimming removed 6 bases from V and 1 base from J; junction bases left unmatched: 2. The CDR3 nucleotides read TGTGCCAGCAGTCGGACAGGGTCCTACGAGCAGTACTTC. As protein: CASSRTGSYEQYF. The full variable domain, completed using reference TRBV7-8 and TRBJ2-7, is GAGVSQSPRYKVAKRGQDVALRCDPISGHVSLFWYQQALGQGPEFLTYFQNEAQLDKSGLPSDRFFAERPEGSVSTLKIQRTQQEDSAVYLCASSRTGSYEQYFGPGTRLTVT.

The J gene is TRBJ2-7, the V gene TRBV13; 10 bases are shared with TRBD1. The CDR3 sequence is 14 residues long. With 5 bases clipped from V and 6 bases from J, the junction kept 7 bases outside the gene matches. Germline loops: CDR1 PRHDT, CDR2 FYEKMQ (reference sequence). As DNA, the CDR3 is TGTGCCAGCAGCGGAGCCGGGACAGGGGCCGAGCAGTACTTC. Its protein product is CASSGAGTGAEQYF.

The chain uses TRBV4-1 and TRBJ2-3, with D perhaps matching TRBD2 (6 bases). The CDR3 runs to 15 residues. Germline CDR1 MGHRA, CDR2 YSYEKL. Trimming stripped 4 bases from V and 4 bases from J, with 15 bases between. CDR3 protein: CASSLGGALADTQYF. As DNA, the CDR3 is TGCGCCAGCAGCCTCGGAGGGGCCCTGGCAGATACGCAGTATTTT.

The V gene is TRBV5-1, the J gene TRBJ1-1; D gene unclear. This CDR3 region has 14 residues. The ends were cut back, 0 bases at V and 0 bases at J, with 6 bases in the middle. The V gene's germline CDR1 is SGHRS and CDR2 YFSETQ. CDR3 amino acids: CASSLDGLNTEAFF. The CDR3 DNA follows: TGCGCCAGCAGCTTGGACGGGTTGAACACTGAAGCTTTCTTT.

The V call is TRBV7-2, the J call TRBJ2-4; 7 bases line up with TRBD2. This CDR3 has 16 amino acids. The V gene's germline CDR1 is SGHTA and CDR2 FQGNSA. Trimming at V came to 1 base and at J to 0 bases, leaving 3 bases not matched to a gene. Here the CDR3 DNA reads TGTGCCAGCAGCTTAGATGGGACTATAGCCAAAAACATTCAGTACTTC. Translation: CASSLDGTIAKNIQYF.

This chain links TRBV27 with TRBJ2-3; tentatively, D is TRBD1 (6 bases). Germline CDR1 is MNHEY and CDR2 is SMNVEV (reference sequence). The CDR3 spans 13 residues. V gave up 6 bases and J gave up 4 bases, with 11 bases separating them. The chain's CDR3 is CASSEQGPDTQYF. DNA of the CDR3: TGTGCCAGCAGCGAACAGGGCCCAGATACGCAGTATTTT.

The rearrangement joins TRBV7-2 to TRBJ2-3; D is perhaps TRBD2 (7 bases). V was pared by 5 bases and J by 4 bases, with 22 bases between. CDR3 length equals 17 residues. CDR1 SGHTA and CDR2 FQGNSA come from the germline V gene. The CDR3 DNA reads TGTGCCAGCAGCCCCGACGGGCGGGGGCCCACCCCAGATACGCAGTATTTT. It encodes CASSPDGRGPTPDTQYF.

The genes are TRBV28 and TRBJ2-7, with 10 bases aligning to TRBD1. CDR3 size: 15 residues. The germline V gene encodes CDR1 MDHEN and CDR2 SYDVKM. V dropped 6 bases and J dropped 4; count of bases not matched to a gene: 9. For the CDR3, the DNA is TGTGCCAGCAGATCTAGAGGACAGGGGGTTTACGAGCAGTACTTC. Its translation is CASRSRGQGVYEQYF.

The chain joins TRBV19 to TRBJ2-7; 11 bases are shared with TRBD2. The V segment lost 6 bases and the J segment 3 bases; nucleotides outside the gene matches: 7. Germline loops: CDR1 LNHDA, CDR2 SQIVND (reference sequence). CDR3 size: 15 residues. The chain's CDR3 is CASSSTSGEGYEQYF. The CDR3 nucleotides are TGTGCCAGTAGCTCGACTAGCGGGGAGGGCTACGAGCAGTACTTC. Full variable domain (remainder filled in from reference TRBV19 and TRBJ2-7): DGGITQSPKYLFRKEGQNVTLSCEQNLNHDAMYWYRQDPGQGLRLIYYSQIVNDFQKGDIAEGYSVSREKKESFPLTVTSAQKNPTAFYLCASSSTSGEGYEQYFGPGTRLTVT.

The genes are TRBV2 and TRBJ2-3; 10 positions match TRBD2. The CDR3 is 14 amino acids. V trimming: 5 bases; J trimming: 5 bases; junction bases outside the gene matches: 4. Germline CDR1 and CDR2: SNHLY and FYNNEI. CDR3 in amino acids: CASSIAGGIDTQYF. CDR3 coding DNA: TGTGCCAGCAGTATAGCGGGGGGTATAGATACGCAGTATTTT.

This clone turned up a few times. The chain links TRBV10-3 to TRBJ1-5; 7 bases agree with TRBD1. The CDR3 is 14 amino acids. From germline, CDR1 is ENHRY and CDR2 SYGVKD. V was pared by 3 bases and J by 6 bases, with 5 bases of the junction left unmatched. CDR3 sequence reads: CAISDRQGVQPQHF. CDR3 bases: TGTGCCATCAGTGATAGGCAGGGGGTTCAGCCCCAGCATTTT.

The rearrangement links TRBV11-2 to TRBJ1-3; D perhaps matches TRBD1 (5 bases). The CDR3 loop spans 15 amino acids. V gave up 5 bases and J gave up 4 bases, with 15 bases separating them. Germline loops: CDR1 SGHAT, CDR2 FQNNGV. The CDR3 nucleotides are TGTGCCAGCAGCATCGCAGGGTCTACCGGAAACACCATATATTTT. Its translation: CASSIAGSTGNTIYF.

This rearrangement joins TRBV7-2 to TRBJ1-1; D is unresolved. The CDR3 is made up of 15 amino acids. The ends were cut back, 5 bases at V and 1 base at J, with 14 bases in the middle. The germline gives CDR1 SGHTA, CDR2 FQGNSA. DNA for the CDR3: TGTGCCAGCAGCCACGGGCTACGGGGGAACACTGAAGCTTTCTTT. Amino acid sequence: CASSHGLRGNTEAFF.

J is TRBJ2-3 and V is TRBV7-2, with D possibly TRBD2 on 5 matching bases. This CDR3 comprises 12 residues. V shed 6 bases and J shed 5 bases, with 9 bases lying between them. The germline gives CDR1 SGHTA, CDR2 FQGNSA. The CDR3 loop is CASSRAGDTQYF. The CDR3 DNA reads TGTGCCAGCAGTCGGGCGGGAGATACGCAGTATTTT.

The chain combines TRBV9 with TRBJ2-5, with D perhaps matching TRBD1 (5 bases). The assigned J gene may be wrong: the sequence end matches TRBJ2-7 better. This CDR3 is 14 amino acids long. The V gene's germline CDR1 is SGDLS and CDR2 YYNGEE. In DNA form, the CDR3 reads TGTGCCAGCAGCGTAGCGGACACCTCCTACGAGCAGTACTTC. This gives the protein CASSVADTSYEQYF.

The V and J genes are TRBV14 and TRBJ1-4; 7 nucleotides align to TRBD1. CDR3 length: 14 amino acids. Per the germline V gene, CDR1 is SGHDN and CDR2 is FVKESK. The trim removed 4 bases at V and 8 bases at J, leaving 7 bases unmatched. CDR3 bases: TGTGCCAGCAGCCCAGGGGGTGTTGGGGAAAAACTGTTTTTT. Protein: CASSPGGVGEKLFF.

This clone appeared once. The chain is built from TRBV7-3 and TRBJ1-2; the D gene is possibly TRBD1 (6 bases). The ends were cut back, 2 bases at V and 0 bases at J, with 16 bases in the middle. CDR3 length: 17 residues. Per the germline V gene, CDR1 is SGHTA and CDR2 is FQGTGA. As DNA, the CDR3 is TGTGCCAGCAGCTTAGGGGGCGCCGGGGCGTCTAACTATGGCTACACCTTC. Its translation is CASSLGGAGASNYGYTF.

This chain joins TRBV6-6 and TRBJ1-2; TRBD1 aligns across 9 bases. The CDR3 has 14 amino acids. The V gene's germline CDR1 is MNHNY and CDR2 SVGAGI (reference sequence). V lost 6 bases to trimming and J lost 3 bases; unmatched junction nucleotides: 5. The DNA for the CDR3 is TGTGCCAGCAGAGACCGGACAGGGGACTATGGCTACACCTTC. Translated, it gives CASRDRTGDYGYTF.

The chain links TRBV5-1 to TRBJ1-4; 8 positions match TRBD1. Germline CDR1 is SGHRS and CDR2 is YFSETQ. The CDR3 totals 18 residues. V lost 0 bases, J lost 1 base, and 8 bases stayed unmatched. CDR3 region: CASSLDPGGEGTNEKLFF. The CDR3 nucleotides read TGCGCCAGCAGCTTGGACCCAGGGGGCGAGGGAACTAATGAAAAACTGTTTTTT.

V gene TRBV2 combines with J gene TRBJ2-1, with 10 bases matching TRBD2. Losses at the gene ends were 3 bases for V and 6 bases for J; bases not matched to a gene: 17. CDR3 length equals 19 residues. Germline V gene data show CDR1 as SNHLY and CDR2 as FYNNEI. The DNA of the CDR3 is TGTGCCAGCAGTGAGGGGCCCCGTCCCCTAGCGGGGGTAACCAATGAGCAGTTCTTC. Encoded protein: CASSEGPRPLAGVTNEQFF.

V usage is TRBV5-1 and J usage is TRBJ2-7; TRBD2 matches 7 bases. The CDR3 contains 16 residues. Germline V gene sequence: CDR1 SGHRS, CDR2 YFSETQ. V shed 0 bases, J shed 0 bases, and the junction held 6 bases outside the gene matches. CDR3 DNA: TGCGCCAGCAGCTTGGGGCCTGGGGGGGACTCCTACGAGCAGTACTTC. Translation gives CASSLGPGGDSYEQYF.